This T cell receptor beta chain was retrieved from a study of blood T cell repertoires in COVID-19. Study background: From the United States, Italy and Spain came samples of acute and convalescent COVID-19. From T cells, B-cell-depleted T cells, or PBMCs came the material, which was cDNA or gDNA.

The V and J ends lost 3 bases and 9 bases, in that order; junction bases with no gene match: 6. Germline V lookup: CDR1 SGHTA, CDR2 FQGTGA. This CDR3 is 15 amino acids long. Sequenced by immunoSEQ multiplex PCR; TCRdb stores in-frame clones only, minus some. The sample has approximately 150,000 clones; around 81% are singletons. V usage is TRBV7-3 and J usage is TRBJ2-1, with TRBD2 identical over 12 bases. The clonotype originates from a man aged 55-75 years with active or convalescent COVID-19. Sequencing input: peripheral blood. DNA of the CDR3: TGTGCCAGCAGCTTTCGGACTAGCGGGGTAGCTGAGCAGTTCTTC. Its protein is CASSFRTSGVAEQFF. Full variable domain (rest looked up from reference TRBV7-3 and TRBJ2-1): GAGVSQTPSNKVTEKGKYVELRCDPISGHTALYWYRQSLGQGPEFLIYFQGTGAADDSGLPNDRFFAVRPEGSVSTLKIQRTERGDSAVYLCASSFRTSGVAEQFFGPGTRLTVL.